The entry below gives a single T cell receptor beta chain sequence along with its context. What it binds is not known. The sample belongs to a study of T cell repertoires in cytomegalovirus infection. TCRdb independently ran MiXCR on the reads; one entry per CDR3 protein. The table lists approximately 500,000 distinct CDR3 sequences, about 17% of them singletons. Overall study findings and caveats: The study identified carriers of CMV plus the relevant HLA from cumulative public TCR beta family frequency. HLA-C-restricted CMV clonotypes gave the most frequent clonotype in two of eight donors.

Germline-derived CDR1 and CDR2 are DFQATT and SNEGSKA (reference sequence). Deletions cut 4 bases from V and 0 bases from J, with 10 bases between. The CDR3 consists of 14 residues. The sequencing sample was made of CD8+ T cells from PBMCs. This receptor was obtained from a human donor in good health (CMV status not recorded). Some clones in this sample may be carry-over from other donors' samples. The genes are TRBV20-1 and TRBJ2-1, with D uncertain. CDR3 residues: CSAIDMSSYNEQFF. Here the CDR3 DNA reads TGCAGTGCTATTGACATGAGCTCCTACAATGAGCAGTTCTTC.